This passage covers 27 T cell receptor beta chains from one sample sequenced in a study of Ad26.COV2.S vaccination and SARS-CoV-2 variants (dated by TCRdb to the early 2020s). Library preparation was by the immunoSEQ multiplex PCR assay. TCRdb obtained this table from immuneACCESS and retained in-frame rearrangements with V and J assigned. These tables miss some clones; where compared with another copy, unresolved V genes account for less than half of the shortfall, and the remainder is unexplained. This sample holds over 250,000 clones; approximately 89% were observed only once. About 3.6% of the sample comes from the top ten. The label giving this sample's treatment or condition can be read as: roughly 20 received Ad26.COV2.S at low or high dose, single or two shots; roughly five received placebo; per-sample allocation not given. Repertoires of vaccine and placebo recipients were sequenced from samples taken on day 63 after the first injection.

The source was peripheral blood, collected in a trial of Ad26.COV2.S vaccine versus placebo. These receptors were obtained from a person between 18 and 65 years old who received the Ad26.COV2.S COVID-19 vaccine or a placebo.

This chain links TRBV3-1 (or the pseudogene TRBV3-2) with TRBJ1-2, with D perhaps matching TRBD1 (5 bases). There are 15 residues in the CDR3. V shed 0 bases and J shed 4 bases, with 12 bases lying between them. CDR1 is LGHDT and CDR2 is YNNKEL in the germline V gene (reference sequence). For the CDR3, the DNA is TGTGCCAGCAGCCAAGAAGGGGCGAGGGTCTATGGCTACACCTTC. It translates to CASSQEGARVYGYTF.

This clone has a handful of counts. Other nucleotide sequences from this sample produce the same CDR3. This sequence joins TRBV5-1 and TRBJ1-1; D is uncertain. Germline V gene sequence: CDR1 SGHRS, CDR2 YFSETQ. Between the trimmed V and J ends, which lost 4 bases and 2 bases, there was a span of 9 bases. The CDR3 consists of 13 residues. This chain's CDR3 is CASSPDSNTEAFF. The DNA for the CDR3 is TGCGCCAGCAGCCCGGACTCAAACACTGAAGCTTTCTTT.

The chain carries TRBV10-3 and TRBJ2-3; D might be TRBD1 (6 bases). CDR3 length: 16 amino acids. V was shortened by 3 bases and J by 2 bases, with 15 bases between the two germline ends. The V gene's germline CDR1 is ENHRY and CDR2 SYGVKD. CDR3 sequence: CAISEKYRDPTDTQYF. Here the CDR3 DNA reads TGTGCCATCAGTGAAAAGTACAGGGACCCCACAGATACGCAGTATTTT.

This rearrangement joins TRBV6-5 to TRBJ1-4; possible D gene TRBD1, 6 bases. Germline CDR1 reads MNHEY; CDR2 reads SVGAGI. The CDR3 loop spans 14 amino acids. V was pared by 4 bases and J by 8 bases, with 14 bases between. The CDR3 DNA sequence: TGTGCCAGCAGTTTAATGGGGGCACGGGAAAAACTGTTTTTT. Protein: CASSLMGAREKLFF.

The chain carries TRBV10-3 and TRBJ2-5; TRBD1 agrees at 8 bases. Germline CDR1 is ENHRY and CDR2 is SYGVKD. The CDR3 spans 15 residues. V shed 6 bases and J 4 bases; nucleotides not matched to a gene: 10. CDR3 residues: CAISDPDRVGETQYF. The CDR3, as DNA: TGTGCCATCAGCGACCCGGACAGGGTGGGAGAGACCCAGTACTTC.

The chain couples TRBV4-3 to TRBJ2-1; TRBD2 is a possible D gene (6 bases). Trimming took off 2 bases at V and 4 bases at J, with 12 bases between the two ends. Germline assignment: CDR1 LGHNA and CDR2 YSLEER. The CDR3 consists of 15 residues. CDR3 DNA sequence: TGCGCCAGCAGCCAAACCCGCGGGGATTACAATGAGCAGTTCTTC. Amino acid sequence: CASSQTRGDYNEQFF.

The count of this clone is one. The gene calls are TRBV3-1 (or the pseudogene TRBV3-2) and TRBJ2-3; D remains ambiguous. Between the trimmed V and J ends, which lost 3 bases and 1 base, there was a span of 2 bases. This CDR3 comprises 12 residues. Looked up from germline, CDR1 is LGHDT and CDR2 is YNNKEL (reference sequence). The CDR3 DNA sequence: TGTGCCAGCAGCCATCGCACAGATACGCAGTATTTT. Encoded protein: CASSHRTDTQYF.

The chain combines TRBV19 with TRBJ2-1; TRBD2 is a possible D gene (5 bases). The CDR3 contains 15 residues. Trimming removed 3 bases from V and 5 bases from J, with 14 bases in between. Germline lookup yields CDR1 LNHDA and CDR2 SQIVND (reference sequence). CDR3 residues: CASSIMETTHNEQFF. CDR3 DNA: TGTGCCAGTAGTATTATGGAGACTACTCACAATGAGCAGTTCTTC.

The chain couples TRBV6-1 to TRBJ2-5, with 9 positions matching TRBD1. The V gene end was trimmed by 4 bases and the J gene end by 3 bases; junction bases not matched to a gene: 9. The germline V gene has CDR1 MNHNS and CDR2 SASEGT. This CDR3 has 16 amino acids. CDR3 nucleotide sequence: TGTGCCAGCAGTGCATACCGGGACAGGGTCGAAGAGACCCAGTACTTC. Amino acid sequence: CASSAYRDRVEETQYF.

The rearrangement uses TRBV2 and TRBJ2-2, with D maybe TRBD2 (5 bases). CDR1 is SNHLY, CDR2 FYNNEI, per germline. This CDR3 is built from 15 residues. The V end was cut by 4 bases, the J end by 0 bases, with 9 bases between. The CDR3 DNA is TGTGCCAGCAGTGTAGGGAGACCGAACACCGGGGAGCTGTTTTTT. Translation: CASSVGRPNTGELFF. The full variable domain, completed using reference TRBV2 and TRBJ2-2, is EPEVTQTPSHQVTQMGQEVILRCVPISNHLYFYWYRQILGQKVEFLVSFYNNEISEKSEIFDDQFSVERPDGSNFTLKIRSTKLEDSAMYFCASSVGRPNTGELFFGEGSRLTVL.

The V and J genes are TRBV7-2 and TRBJ2-7; 8 positions match TRBD2. J lost 6 bases, V lost 5 bases, and 12 bases had no gene match. In germline, CDR1 is SGHTA, CDR2 FQGNSA. This CDR3 is 15 amino acids long. The CDR3 sequence is CASSPNGYGGGEQYF. The CDR3 DNA reads TGTGCCAGCAGCCCTAACGGGTACGGGGGGGGCGAGCAGTACTTC. The variable domain in full, completed from reference TRBV7-2 and TRBJ2-7, reads GAGVSQSPSNKVTEKGKDVELRCDPISGHTALYWYRQSLGQGLEFLIYFQGNSAPDKSGLPSDRFSAERTGGSVSTLTIQRTQQEDSAVYLCASSPNGYGGGEQYFGPGTRLTVT.

The J gene is TRBJ1-5, the V gene TRBV5-1, with D possibly TRBD1 on 5 matching bases. The germline V gene has CDR1 SGHRS and CDR2 YFSETQ. CDR3 length equals 15 residues. With 0 bases removed from V and 5 bases from J, the gap between germline ends came to 12 bases. The CDR3 DNA follows: TGCGCCAGCAGCTTGGGCGGGGCTGGGGATCAGCCCCAGCATTTT. This encodes CASSLGGAGDQPQHF.

The J gene is TRBJ1-1, the V gene TRBV14; D gene unclear. From germline, CDR1 is SGHDN and CDR2 FVKESK. The CDR3 loop spans 16 amino acids. The V end was cut by 0 bases, the J end by 2 bases, with 13 bases between. The CDR3 loop reads CASSQEKGAVNTEAFF. DNA of the CDR3: TGTGCCAGCAGCCAAGAAAAGGGAGCAGTAAACACTGAAGCTTTCTTT.

The CDR3 loop reads CASSVLAGGVYEQFF. CDR3 sequence (DNA): TGCGCCAGCAGCGTACTAGCGGGAGGGGTCTATGAGCAGTTCTTC. The V gene is TRBV10-1, the J gene TRBJ2-1, with 13 nucleotides matching TRBD2. Germline lookup yields CDR1 WNHNN and CDR2 SYGVQD (reference sequence). V shed 6 bases and J 8 bases; nucleotides not matched to a gene: 7. There are 15 residues in the CDR3.

The V and J genes are TRBV5-6 and TRBJ2-7; D is tentatively TRBD1 or TRBD2 (5 bases each). Deletions cut 5 bases from V and 2 bases from J, with 11 bases between. This CDR3 contains 13 residues. CDR1 SGHDT and CDR2 YYEEEE come from the germline V gene. The CDR3 is CASRKGRTYEQYF. The CDR3 bases are TGTGCCAGCAGAAAGGGACGCACCTACGAGCAGTACTTC.

The chain uses TRBV9 and TRBJ2-1; 8 bases are shared with TRBD2. Trimming took 4 bases from V and 3 from J; bases not matched to a gene: 6. The CDR3 covers 15 residues. Germline V CDR1 and CDR2: SGDLS, YYNGEE. CDR3 nucleotides: TGTGCCAGCAGCTTGGCGGGGGGAGTCTACAATGAGCAGTTCTTC. Amino acids: CASSLAGGVYNEQFF.

The rearrangement links TRBV7-9 to TRBJ1-4; D may be TRBD1 (6 bases). V was clipped by 5 bases and J by 8 bases, with 9 bases between them. This CDR3 has 12 amino acids. Germline V lookup: CDR1 SEHNR, CDR2 FQNEAQ (reference sequence). CDR3 nucleotide sequence: TGTGCCAGCAGCCCAGGGGAGGAAAAACTGTTTTTT. This encodes CASSPGEEKLFF.

The rearrangement uses TRBV7-2 and TRBJ2-7; unclear D gene. This CDR3 has 16 residues. V gave up 2 bases and J gave up 0 bases, with 14 bases separating them. CDR1 is SGHTA, CDR2 FQGNSA, per germline. As DNA, the CDR3 is TGTGCCAGCAGCTTAAACGGGCGGCTTCTCTCCTACGAGCAGTACTTC. Protein product: CASSLNGRLLSYEQYF.

This clone occurred once. The rearrangement links TRBV3-1 (or the pseudogene TRBV3-2) to TRBJ1-2; no definite D call. Germline V CDR1 and CDR2: LGHDT, YNNKEL (reference sequence). V lost 1 base and J lost 2, with 14 bases in between. The CDR3 has 16 amino acids. The CDR3 nucleotides read TGTGCCAGCAGCCAAGGACCGCAACAGCGAAACTATGGCTACACCTTC. This gives the protein CASSQGPQQRNYGYTF.

This chain uses TRBV6-5 with TRBJ1-2; D gene uncertain. The germline V gene has CDR1 MNHEY and CDR2 SVGAGI. The V end lost 7 bases, the J end lost 7 bases, and 10 bases lay between the germline ends. The CDR3 sequence is 11 residues long. The CDR3 bases are TGTGCCAGCACGGGTAATAGTGGCTACACCTTC. It translates to CASTGNSGYTF.

The rearrangement links TRBV11-3 to TRBJ2-2; D not resolved. The CDR3 runs 13 residues. V was cut by 4 bases and J by 6 bases, with 9 bases left in between. Germline V CDR1 and CDR2: SGHNT, YENEEA. DNA for the CDR3: TGTGCCAGCAGCTCCTATCGTTCCGGGGAGCTGTTTTTT. Translating gives CASSSYRSGELFF.

V usage is TRBV11-2 and J usage is TRBJ2-5; D is uncertain. V was shortened by 1 base and J by 3 bases, with 6 bases between the two germline ends. This CDR3 spans 13 amino acids. The V gene's germline CDR1 is SGHAT and CDR2 FQNNGV. Here the CDR3 DNA reads TGTGCCAGCAGCTTAGGGGTAAAAGAGACCCAGTACTTC. Encoded protein: CASSLGVKETQYF.

The chain has TRBV7-6 and TRBJ2-7; 9 bases fit TRBD2. Trimming removed 0 bases from V and 4 bases from J; junction bases left unmatched: 10. The CDR3 is 17 residues long. Germline V gives CDR1 SGHVS, CDR2 FNYEAQ. In DNA, the CDR3 is TGTGCCAGCAGCTTAGCGGCCCCGAGGAGCGGGGGGTACGAGCAGTACTTC. This translates into CASSLAAPRSGGYEQYF.

V gene TRBV5-1 combines with J gene TRBJ2-7; the match to TRBD1 covers 9 bases. V lost 2 bases and J lost 2; bases outside the gene matches: 8. Germline CDR1 reads SGHRS; CDR2 reads YFSETQ. This CDR3 is 16 amino acids long. The CDR3, as DNA: TGCGCCAGCAGCTTCGAACCGGGACAGGGACCCTACGAGCAGTACTTC. This translates into CASSFEPGQGPYEQYF.

The chain recombines TRBV28 with TRBJ2-7; D possibly corresponds to TRBD2 (6 bases). This CDR3 comprises 15 residues. Trimming took 3 bases from V and 5 from J, leaving 17 bases between them. The germline V gene has CDR1 MDHEN and CDR2 SYDVKM. CDR3 sequence (DNA): TGTGCCAGCAGTTTGGGCGGAGGGCCTTTGAACGAGCAGTACTTC. Its protein is CASSLGGGPLNEQYF.

The J gene is TRBJ1-1, the V gene TRBV11-2; no clear D gene. Trimming removed 3 bases at V and 0 bases at J, with 11 bases between. In germline, CDR1 is SGHAT, CDR2 FQNNGV. The CDR3 length is 15 residues. The CDR3 region has the DNA TGTGCCAGCAGCTTTTTACCAGGTATGAACACTGAAGCTTTCTTT. The encoded protein is CASSFLPGMNTEAFF. The complete variable domain, with remaining parts taken from reference TRBV11-2 and TRBJ1-1, reads EAGVAQSPRYKIIEKRQSVAFWCNPISGHATLYWYQQILGQGPKLLIQFQNNGVVDDSQLPKDRFSAERLKGVDSTLKIQPAKLEDSAVYLCASSFLPGMNTEAFFGQGTRLTVV.

This chain links TRBV11-2 with TRBJ1-1, with D uncertain. The CDR3 sequence is 17 residues long. Germline CDR1 and CDR2: SGHAT and FQNNGV. Trimming cost V 0 bases and J 0 bases, with 14 bases left between them. The CDR3 DNA reads as TGTGCCAGCAGCTTAGATCGCGACTTTTGGATGAACACTGAAGCTTTCTTT. Its protein product is CASSLDRDFWMNTEAFF.